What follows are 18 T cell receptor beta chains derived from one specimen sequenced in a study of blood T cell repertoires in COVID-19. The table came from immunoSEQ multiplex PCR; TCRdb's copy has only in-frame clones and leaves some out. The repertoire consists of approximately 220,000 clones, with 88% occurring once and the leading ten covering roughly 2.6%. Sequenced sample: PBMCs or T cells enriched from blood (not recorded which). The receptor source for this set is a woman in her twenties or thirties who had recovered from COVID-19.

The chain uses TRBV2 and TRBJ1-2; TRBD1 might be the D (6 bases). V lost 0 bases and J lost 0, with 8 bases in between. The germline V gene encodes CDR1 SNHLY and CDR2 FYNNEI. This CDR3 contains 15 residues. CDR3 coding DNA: TGTGCCAGCAGTGAAGCCAGGGGTTCTAACTATGGCTACACCTTC. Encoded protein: CASSEARGSNYGYTF.

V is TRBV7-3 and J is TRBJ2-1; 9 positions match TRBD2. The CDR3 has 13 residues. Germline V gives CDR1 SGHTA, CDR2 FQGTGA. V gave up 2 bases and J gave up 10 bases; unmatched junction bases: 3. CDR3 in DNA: TGTGCCAGCAGCTTAGCGACTAGCGGAGAGCAGTTCTTC. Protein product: CASSLATSGEQFF.

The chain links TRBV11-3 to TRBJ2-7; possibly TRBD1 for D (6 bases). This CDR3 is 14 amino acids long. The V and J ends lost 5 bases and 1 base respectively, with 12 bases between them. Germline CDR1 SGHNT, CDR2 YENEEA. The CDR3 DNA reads TGTGCCAGCAGCCCCAGACAGGCTTCCTACGAGCAGTACTTC. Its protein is CASSPRQASYEQYF.

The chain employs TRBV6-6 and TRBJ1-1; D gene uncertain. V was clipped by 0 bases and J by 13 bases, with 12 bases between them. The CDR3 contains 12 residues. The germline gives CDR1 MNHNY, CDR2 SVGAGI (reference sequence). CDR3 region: CASSYSGQWVFF. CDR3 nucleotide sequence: TGTGCCAGCAGTTACTCGGGCCAGTGGGTTTTCTTT.

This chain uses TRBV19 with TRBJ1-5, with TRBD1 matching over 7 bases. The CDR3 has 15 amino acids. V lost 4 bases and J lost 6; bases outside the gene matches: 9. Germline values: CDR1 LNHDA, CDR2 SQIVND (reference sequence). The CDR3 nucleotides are TGTGCCAGTAGTAGCGACAGGGAAGGGGGTCAGCCCCAGCATTTT. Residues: CASSSDREGGQPQHF.

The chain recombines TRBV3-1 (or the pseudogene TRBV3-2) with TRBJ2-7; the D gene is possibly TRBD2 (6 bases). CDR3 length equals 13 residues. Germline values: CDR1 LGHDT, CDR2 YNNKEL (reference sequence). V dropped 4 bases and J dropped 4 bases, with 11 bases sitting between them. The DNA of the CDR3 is TGTGCCAGCAGCCCGGAGGGCCTTTACGAGCAGTACTTC. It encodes CASSPEGLYEQYF.

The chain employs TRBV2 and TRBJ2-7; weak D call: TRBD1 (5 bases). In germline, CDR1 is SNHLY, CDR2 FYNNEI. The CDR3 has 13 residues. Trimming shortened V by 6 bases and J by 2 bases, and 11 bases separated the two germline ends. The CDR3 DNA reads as TGTGCCAGCAGAAGGGGAACAACCTACGAGCAGTACTTC. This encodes CASRRGTTYEQYF.

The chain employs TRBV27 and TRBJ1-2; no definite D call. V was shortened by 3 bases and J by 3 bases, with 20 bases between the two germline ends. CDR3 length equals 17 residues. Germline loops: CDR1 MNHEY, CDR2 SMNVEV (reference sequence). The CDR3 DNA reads TGTGCCAGCAGTTTCAAACCTTCCGGGATAGGGTACTATGGCTACACCTTC. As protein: CASSFKPSGIGYYGYTF.

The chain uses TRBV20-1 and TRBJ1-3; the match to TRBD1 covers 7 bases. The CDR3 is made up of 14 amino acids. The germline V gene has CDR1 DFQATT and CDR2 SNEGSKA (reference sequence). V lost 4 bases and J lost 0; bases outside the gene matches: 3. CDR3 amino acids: CSAIDRDSGNTIYF. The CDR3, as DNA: TGCAGTGCTATTGACAGGGACTCTGGAAACACCATATATTTT.

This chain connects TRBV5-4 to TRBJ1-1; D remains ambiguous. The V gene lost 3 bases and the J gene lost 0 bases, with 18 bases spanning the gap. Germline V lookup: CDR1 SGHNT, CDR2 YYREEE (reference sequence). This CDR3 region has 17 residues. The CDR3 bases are TGTGCCAGCAGCTCCCCCGGAGGACCGACTATGAACACTGAAGCTTTCTTT. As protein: CASSSPGGPTMNTEAFF.

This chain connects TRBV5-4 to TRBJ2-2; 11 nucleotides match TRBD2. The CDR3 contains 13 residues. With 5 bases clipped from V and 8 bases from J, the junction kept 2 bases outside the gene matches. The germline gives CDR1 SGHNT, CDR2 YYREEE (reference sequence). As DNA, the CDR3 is TGTGCCAGCAGACGGACTAGCGGGGGGGAGCTGTTTTTT. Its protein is CASRRTSGGELFF. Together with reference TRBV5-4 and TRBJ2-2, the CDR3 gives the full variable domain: ETGVTQSPTHLIKTRGQQVTLRCSSQSGHNTVSWYQQALGQGPQFIFQYYREEENGRGNFPPRFSGLQFPNYSSELNVNALELDDSALYLCASRRTSGGELFFGEGSRLTVL.

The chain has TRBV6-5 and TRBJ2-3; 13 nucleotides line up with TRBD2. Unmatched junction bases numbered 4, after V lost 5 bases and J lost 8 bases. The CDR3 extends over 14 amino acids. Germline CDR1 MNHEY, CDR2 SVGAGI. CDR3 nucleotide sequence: TGTGCCAGCAGTCCACTAGCGGGGGGGCCTACGCAGTATTTT. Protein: CASSPLAGGPTQYF.

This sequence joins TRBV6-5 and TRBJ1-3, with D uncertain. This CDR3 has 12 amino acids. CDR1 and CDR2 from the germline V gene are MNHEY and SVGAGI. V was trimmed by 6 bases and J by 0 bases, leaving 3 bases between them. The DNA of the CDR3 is TGTGCCAGCAGCGGCTCTGGAAACACCATATATTTT. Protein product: CASSGSGNTIYF.

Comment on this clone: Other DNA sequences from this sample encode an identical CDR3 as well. The CDR3 loop is CASSVASGGYEQYF. CDR3 bases: TGTGCCAGCAGCGTAGCTAGCGGGGGCTACGAGCAGTACTTC. This chain uses TRBV9 with TRBJ2-7; 10 nucleotides align to TRBD2. CDR1 SGDLS and CDR2 YYNGEE come from the germline V gene. Losses at the gene ends were 0 bases for V and 3 bases for J; bases not matched to a gene: 0. CDR3 size: 14 residues.

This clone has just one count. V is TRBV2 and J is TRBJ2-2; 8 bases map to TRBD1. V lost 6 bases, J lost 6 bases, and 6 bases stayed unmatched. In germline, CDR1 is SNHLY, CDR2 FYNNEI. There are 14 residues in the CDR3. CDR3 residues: CASSPQGVSGELFF. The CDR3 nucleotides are TGTGCCAGCAGCCCACAGGGGGTTTCCGGGGAGCTGTTTTTT.

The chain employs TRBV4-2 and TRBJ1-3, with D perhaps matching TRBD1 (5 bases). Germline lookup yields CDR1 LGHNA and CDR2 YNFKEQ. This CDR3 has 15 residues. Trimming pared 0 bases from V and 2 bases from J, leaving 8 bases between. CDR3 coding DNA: TGTGCCAGCAGCCAAGAGGGCAGGGCTGGAAACACCATATATTTT. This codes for CASSQEGRAGNTIYF.

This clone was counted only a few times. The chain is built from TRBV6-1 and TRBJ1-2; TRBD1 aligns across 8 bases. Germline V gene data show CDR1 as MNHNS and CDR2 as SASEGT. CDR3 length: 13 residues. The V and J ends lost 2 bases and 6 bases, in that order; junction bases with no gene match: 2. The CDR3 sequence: CASSELRGHGYTF. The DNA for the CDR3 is TGTGCCAGCAGTGAACTCAGGGGGCATGGCTACACCTTC.

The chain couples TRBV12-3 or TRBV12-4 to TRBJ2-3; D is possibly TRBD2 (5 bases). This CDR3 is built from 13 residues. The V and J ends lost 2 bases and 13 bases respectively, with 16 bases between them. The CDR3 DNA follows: TGTGCCAGCAGTTTATATATGAGCGGAAGGGAGTATTTT. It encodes CASSLYMSGREYF.